Following are 5 T cell receptor beta chains from one sample sequenced in a study of identical twins. A single record per CDR3 protein comes from TCRdb applying MiXCR to the 5' RACE reads. The sample shows 550,000 to 700,000 distinct CDR3 sequences, 21% of them seen only once. This same sample was also part of a study on T cells expressing NK-cell markers.

The sample was PBMCs. The receptors here all came from a woman younger than 35 in good health.

The rearrangement joins TRBV5-1 to TRBJ1-1; D remains unclear. This CDR3 is built from 13 residues. Per the germline V gene, CDR1 is SGHRS and CDR2 is YFSETQ. V lost 3 bases, J lost 1 base, and 7 bases lay in between. The CDR3 bases are TGCGCCAGCAGCTGGGCGACGAACACTGAAGCTTTCTTT. Protein sequence: CASSWATNTEAFF.

This clonotype was recorded a few times. The chain has TRBV20-1 and TRBJ2-5; D unresolved. In germline, CDR1 is DFQATT, CDR2 SNEGSKA (reference sequence). Trimming removed 2 bases at V and 1 base at J, with 8 bases between. The CDR3 loop spans 13 amino acids. DNA for the CDR3: TGCAGTGCTAGAAGGCTCCTCCAAGAGACCCAGTACTTC. Its translation: CSARRLLQETQYF.

This clonotype was detected many times. This chain's CDR3 is CASSFFTGEADTQYF. The DNA of the CDR3 is TGTGCCAGCAGTTTTTTTACGGGGGAGGCAGATACGCAGTATTTT. The chain joins TRBV12-3 or TRBV12-4 to TRBJ2-3; tentatively, D is TRBD2 (6 bases). The V and J ends lost 3 bases and 4 bases respectively, with 14 bases between them. The CDR3 sequence is 15 residues long.

This clonotype was observed a few times. The V and J genes are TRBV4-2 and TRBJ1-1; D might be TRBD1 (5 bases). Germline values: CDR1 LGHNA, CDR2 YNFKEQ. The CDR3 sequence is 16 residues long. V dropped 0 bases and J dropped 8 bases, with 19 bases sitting between them. The CDR3 protein is CASSQDNIIEGREAFF. DNA of the CDR3: TGTGCCAGCAGCCAAGATAACATTATCGAGGGACGAGAAGCTTTCTTT.

This chain connects TRBV5-1 to TRBJ2-3; D unresolved. V was shortened by 7 bases and J by 4 bases, with 16 bases between the two germline ends. The CDR3 covers 14 residues. Germline values: CDR1 SGHRS, CDR2 YFSETQ. CDR3: CASSSVLISDTQYF. Here the CDR3 DNA reads TGCGCCAGCTCCTCAGTATTGATATCAGATACGCAGTATTTT.